The 30 T cell receptor beta chains below all came from one sample that was sequenced in a study of blood T cells in healthy people across ages. A second roughly 6 to 12 cycle PCR used barcoded and J-beta primers. TCRdb re-analysed the 5' RACE reads in MiXCR, keeping a single row per CDR3 protein. The table records around 750,000 distinct CDR3 sequences, roughly 53% of them present only once. The sample comprised blood. The receptors originated from an elderly man in good health.

The sample holds a few counts of this clonotype. The J gene is TRBJ1-1, the V gene TRBV20-1; D remains ambiguous. The CDR3 sequence is 12 residues long. Trimming removed 5 bases at V and 1 base at J, with 8 bases between. CDR1 and CDR2 from the germline V gene are DFQATT and SNEGSKA (reference sequence). The CDR3 region has the DNA TGCAGTGCTGAACTACAGAACACTGAAGCTTTCTTT. Encoded protein: CSAELQNTEAFF.

The chain has TRBV20-1 and TRBJ2-1, with TRBD2 matching 7 bases. Germline values: CDR1 DFQATT, CDR2 SNEGSKA (reference sequence). Trimming removed 6 bases from V and 4 bases from J; junction bases left unmatched: 9. This CDR3 is built from 14 residues. The CDR3 spells CSAPPAGSYNEQFF. The CDR3 nucleotides read TGCAGTGCCCCCCCAGCGGGATCTTACAATGAGCAGTTCTTC.

The rearrangement uses TRBV7-9 and TRBJ1-4; 11 bases line up with TRBD1. V lost 3 bases, J lost 9 bases, and 6 bases stayed unmatched. The germline V gene encodes CDR1 SEHNR and CDR2 FQNEAQ (reference sequence). The CDR3 has 15 amino acids. The CDR3 reads CASSLGTGGLQKLFF. The CDR3 coding sequence is TGTGCCAGCAGCTTGGGGACAGGGGGATTACAAAAACTGTTTTTT.

This clonotype was counted ten times or more. The rearrangement uses TRBV12-3 or TRBV12-4 and TRBJ1-4, with unresolved D. The CDR3 is 16 residues long. Trimming pared 3 bases from V and 4 bases from J, leaving 15 bases between. CDR3 amino acids: CASSLSGLDGNEKLFF. DNA of the CDR3: TGTGCCAGCAGTTTGTCCGGGTTGGACGGTAATGAAAAACTGTTTTTT.

A few counts support this clonotype. The genes are TRBV12-3 or TRBV12-4 and TRBJ2-1; 8 positions agree with TRBD1. The ends lost 5 bases at V and 6 bases at J; junction bases unmatched: 6. CDR3 length: 14 amino acids. The CDR3 loop is CASSLGQGSNEQFF. The CDR3 DNA reads as TGTGCCAGCAGTCTCGGACAGGGCAGCAATGAGCAGTTCTTC.

Concerning this clonotype itself: A read error may produce the germline difference seen at one junction end. V and J are TRBV6-5 and TRBJ2-4; TRBD2 is a possible D gene (6 bases). From germline, CDR1 is MNHEY and CDR2 SVGAGI. This CDR3 is built from 20 residues. As DNA, the CDR3 is TGTGCCAGCAGTTACTCGATGGGAACGGGCGGGGCCTTAGCCAAAAACATTCGGTACTTC. Translated, it gives CASSYSMGTGGALAKNIRYF.

This chain connects TRBV20-1 to TRBJ2-7, with D possibly TRBD2 on 6 matching bases. The J call may be in error: the DNA end matches TRBJ2-4 better. The CDR3 covers 14 residues. Germline loops: CDR1 DFQATT, CDR2 SNEGSKA (reference sequence). The CDR3 DNA follows: TGCAGTGCTAGAGTCCTAATTAGCGGAAACATTCAGTACTTC. This translates into CSARVLISGNIQYF.

The count of this clonotype is one. The DNA of the CDR3 is TGTGCCAGCAGTCGGCCATCGATTGGTATGTTTGGAAACGAGCAGTACTTC. Translating gives CASSRPSIGMFGNEQYF. The genes are TRBV6-1 and TRBJ2-7; no firm D call. Germline CDR1 reads MNHNS; CDR2 reads SASEGT. V was cut by 5 bases and J by 5 bases, with 25 bases left in between. The CDR3 is 17 amino acids.

This chain links TRBV21-1 with TRBJ2-1; the tabulated D call, TRBD2, remains unverified against the DNA. TRBV21-1 is listed as a pseudogene. This CDR3 region has 17 residues. The CDR3 sequence: CASSTSGPAHRYNEQFF. The CDR3 DNA sequence: TGTGCCAGCAGCACTTCCGGGCCTGCCCATCGCTACAATGAGCAGTTCTTC.

Comments on this clonotype: An end of the junction does not agree with germline; a read error may underlie this. In nucleotides, the CDR3 is TGTGCCAGCTCAATCGGGGTCAGATCTGGGGCCAACGTCCCGACTTTC. Amino acid sequence: CASSIGVRSGANVPTF. This sequence joins TRBV18 and TRBJ2-6; perhaps D is TRBD1 or TRBD2 (5 bases each). The CDR3 runs 16 residues. The V gene's germline CDR1 is KGHSH and CDR2 LQKENI. Full variable domain (remainder filled in from reference TRBV18 and TRBJ2-6): NAGVMQNPRHLVRRRGQEARLRCSPMKGHSHVYWYRQLPEEGLKFMVYLQKENIIDESGMPKERFSAEFPKEGPSILRIQQVVRGDSAAYFCASSIGVRSGANVPTFGAGSRLTVL.

The V and J genes are TRBV6-2 or TRBV6-3 and TRBJ2-7, with TRBD2 identical over 7 bases. Losses at the gene ends were 5 bases for V and 6 bases for J; bases not matched to a gene: 10. The germline CDR1 and CDR2 sequences are MNHEY and SVGEGT. The CDR3 covers 14 residues. CDR3 amino acids: CASSGLVGRGEQYF. The CDR3 DNA is TGTGCCAGCAGTGGACTAGTGGGCCGTGGCGAGCAGTACTTC.

This clonotype was seen just once. The rearrangement uses TRBV24-1 and TRBJ2-3; D may correspond to TRBD1 or TRBD2 (6 bases each). V lost 1 base and J 3 bases, leaving 13 bases between the germline ends. The germline V gene encodes CDR1 KGHDR and CDR2 SFDVKD. The CDR3 consists of 16 residues. The CDR3 protein is CATSDFGGGVTDTQYF. The DNA for the CDR3 is TGTGCCACCAGTGATTTCGGAGGGGGTGTAACAGATACGCAGTATTTT.

This clonotype was observed a handful of times. A read error may produce the germline difference seen at one junction end. The J gene is TRBJ2-6, the V gene TRBV12-3 or TRBV12-4; D uncertain. The CDR3 is 15 amino acids. CDR3 region: CASSLEVSGANVLTF. The CDR3, as DNA: TGTGCCAGCAGCTTAGAGGTTTCTGGGGCCAACGTCCTGACTTTC.

This clonotype was detected a few times. The chain is built from TRBV27 and TRBJ2-1; 12 nucleotides match TRBD2. The CDR3 consists of 17 residues. Germline-derived CDR1 and CDR2 are MNHEY and SMNVEV (reference sequence). Trimming cost V 5 bases and J 7 bases; bases outside gene matches: 12. CDR3 in amino acids: CASSQRTSGIWMNEQFF. CDR3 nucleotides: TGTGCCAGCAGTCAAAGGACTAGCGGGATCTGGATGAATGAGCAGTTCTTC.

DNA of the CDR3: TGTGCCAGCAGCATCCTACAGGGAAGCACAGATACGCAGTATTTT. It specifies CASSILQGSTDTQYF. This chain connects TRBV6-5 to TRBJ2-3, with D possibly being TRBD1 (6 bases). The V end lost 6 bases, the J end lost 0 bases, and 13 bases lay between the germline ends. This CDR3 has 15 residues. Germline CDR1 MNHEY, CDR2 SVGAGI.

V is TRBV2 and J is TRBJ2-7, with 8 bases aligning to TRBD1. Germline-derived CDR1 and CDR2 are SNHLY and FYNNEI. Unmatched junction bases numbered 16, after V lost 3 bases and J lost 9 bases. The CDR3 covers 16 residues. The CDR3 loop reads CASSEVGGQGQWAQYF. CDR3 DNA: TGTGCCAGCAGTGAGGTCGGAGGACAGGGTCAATGGGCGCAGTACTTC.

For this clonotype: A junction end diverges from the germline sequence, so it may reflect a read error. The DNA of the CDR3 is TGTGCCAGCAGTGACCGACAGCCTAATCAACCCCAGCATTTT. It specifies CASSDRQPNQPQHF. The J gene is TRBJ1-5, the V gene TRBV2; a weak D match, TRBD1 (5 bases). The CDR3 consists of 14 residues. Per the germline V gene, CDR1 is SNHLY and CDR2 is FYNNEI.

This clonotype was seen a few times. The CDR3 bases are TGTGCCAGCAGCCAATCGGGGTACGCTGGCTACACCTTC. It is translated as CASSQSGYAGYTF. The chain carries TRBV3-1 and TRBJ1-2; D is uncertain. Trimming removed 2 bases from V and 7 bases from J, with 11 bases in between. In germline, CDR1 is LGHDT, CDR2 YNNKEL (reference sequence). The CDR3 has 13 amino acids.

The chain is built from TRBV20-1 and TRBJ2-1, with D perhaps matching TRBD2 (5 bases). CDR1 is DFQATT, CDR2 SNEGSKA, per germline (reference sequence). The CDR3 totals 15 residues. V was trimmed by 6 bases and J by 6 bases, leaving 21 bases between them. CDR3 nucleotides: TGCAGTGCGGAGCGAACCGGAGGCGGTAGCAATGAGCAGTTCTTC. Its protein product is CSAERTGGGSNEQFF.

CDR3 amino acids: CASSISGSPGGEQFF. The CDR3, as DNA: TGTGCCAGCAGTATTAGCGGGAGCCCGGGGGGGGAGCAGTTCTTC. The J gene is TRBJ2-1, the V gene TRBV28; 9 nucleotides align to TRBD2. The ends lost 5 bases at V and 10 bases at J; junction bases unmatched: 12. Per germline, CDR1 MDHEN and CDR2 SYDVKM. There are 15 residues in the CDR3.

The rearrangement uses TRBV7-9 and TRBJ2-1; TRBD2 might be the D (6 bases). Germline CDR1 reads SEHNR; CDR2 reads FQNEAQ (reference sequence). V lost 1 base and J lost 8, with 15 bases in between. The CDR3 sequence is 15 residues long. CDR3: CASSLGVRELDEQFF. CDR3 DNA: TGTGCCAGCAGCTTAGGGGTCCGGGAGCTGGATGAGCAGTTCTTC.

The V and J genes are TRBV2 and TRBJ2-3; 15 bases match TRBD2. CDR3 length: 16 amino acids. V dropped 5 bases and J dropped 14; count of bases not matched to a gene: 14. CDR1 and CDR2 from the germline V gene are SNHLY and FYNNEI. For the CDR3, the DNA is TGTGCCAGCAGTTTTGGGACTAGCGGGGGGTACAGATACGCGTATTTT. Translated: CASSFGTSGGYRYAYF.

The V and J genes are TRBV11-2 and TRBJ2-7; 10 nucleotides match TRBD1. In germline, CDR1 is SGHAT, CDR2 FQNNGV. The CDR3 covers 15 residues. After removal of 5 bases from V and 5 bases from J, the junction contained 9 bases not matched to a gene. CDR3 residues: CASSAQTGTGDEQYF. The CDR3 DNA reads as TGTGCCAGCAGCGCACAAACCGGGACAGGGGACGAGCAGTACTTC.

This clonotype was counted only a few times. This chain connects TRBV6-5 to TRBJ2-7, with 8 bases lining up with TRBD2. Unmatched junction bases numbered 11, after V lost 6 bases and J lost 10 bases. This CDR3 comprises 13 residues. CDR1 and CDR2 from the germline V gene are MNHEY and SVGAGI. This CDR3 reads CASSRTGGGDQYF. In nucleotides, the CDR3 is TGTGCCAGCAGCAGGACGGGGGGGGGCGATCAGTACTTC.

CDR3 region: CASSLTGRGKNIQYF. The DNA for the CDR3 is TGTGCCAGCAGCCTGACAGGTCGGGGCAAAAACATTCAGTACTTC. The chain uses TRBV7-2 and TRBJ2-5; D possibly corresponds to TRBD1 (6 bases). The end of the DNA is better explained by TRBJ2-4, so the J call may be wrong. CDR3 length: 15 amino acids. The germline V gene encodes CDR1 SGHTA and CDR2 FQGNSA.

The CDR3 region is CASSSITLRAGELFF. The CDR3 bases are TGTGCCAGCAGTTCCATAACCCTCAGGGCCGGGGAGCTGTTTTTT. The chain employs TRBV27 and TRBJ2-2, with D perhaps matching TRBD1 (5 bases). This CDR3 region has 15 residues. Germline lookup yields CDR1 MNHEY and CDR2 SMNVEV (reference sequence). Trimming stripped 4 bases from V and 6 bases from J, with 15 bases between.

This clonotype showed up just a few times. The chain uses TRBV12-3 or TRBV12-4 and TRBJ1-6; D may be TRBD1 (6 bases). The CDR3 has 14 amino acids. Trimming took off 6 bases at V and 14 bases at J, with 20 bases between the two ends. The CDR3 nucleotides read TGTGCCAGCAGCCTTGTACGAGAACCAGGGGCCCTCCACTTT. This codes for CASSLVREPGALHF.

This sequence joins TRBV5-1 and TRBJ2-5; 10 nucleotides match TRBD2. The CDR3 spans 16 residues. J was trimmed by 5 bases and V by 4 bases; bases with no gene match: 11. Germline CDR1 is SGHRS and CDR2 is YFSETQ. The CDR3 region is CASSPWTSGGGETQYF. In DNA, the CDR3 is TGCGCCAGCAGCCCTTGGACTAGCGGAGGGGGGGAGACCCAGTACTTC.

The chain uses TRBV13 and TRBJ1-1, with 7 bases lining up with TRBD1. The ends lost 4 bases at V and 8 bases at J; junction bases unmatched: 16. The CDR3 is 16 amino acids. Germline CDR1 and CDR2: PRHDT and FYEKMQ (reference sequence). CDR3 sequence reads: CASSWGRTGRRGEAFF. As DNA, the CDR3 is TGTGCCAGCAGCTGGGGTCGGACAGGCCGACGGGGGGAAGCTTTCTTT.

This clonotype turned up a few times. CDR3 DNA: TGCAGTGCTGTCCCGGGACAGGGATTTTTCGAAGCTTTCTTT. Its protein product is CSAVPGQGFFEAFF. The chain recombines TRBV20-1 with TRBJ1-1, with TRBD1 matching 9 bases. This CDR3 is 14 amino acids long. CDR1 and CDR2 (germline): DFQATT, SNEGSKA (reference sequence). After removal of 5 bases from V and 8 bases from J, the junction contained 12 bases not matched to a gene.